This paragraph covers one T cell receptor (beta chain) sequence. This entry comes from a study of blood T cell repertoires in COVID-19. Source study methods: Nucleated cell number was recorded as an estimate derived from reference gene primer amplification. Profiled with immunoSEQ multiplex PCR; TCRdb holds only in-frame clones, not every one. V, J and clone size reflect that table, while D and trimming were determined from the DNA. The table includes 130,000 or so clones, under 90% detected once. This TCR was recovered from a middle-aged man with acute COVID-19. Sequenced: PBMCs or T cells enriched from blood (not recorded which).

CDR3 bases: TGTGCCAGCAGCGTCCAGCGGGACCCACTCCATACGCAGTATTTT. Encoded protein: CASSVQRDPLHTQYF. J is TRBJ2-3 and V is TRBV9; 7 nucleotides align to TRBD2. The V gene's germline CDR1 is SGDLS and CDR2 YYNGEE. The length of the CDR3 is 15 residues. The trim removed 2 bases at V and 7 bases at J, leaving 10 bases unmatched. The entire variable domain, with the rest obtained from reference TRBV9 and TRBJ2-3, is as follows: DSGVTQTPKHLITATGQRVTLRCSPRSGDLSVYWYQQSLDQGLQFLIQYYNGEERAKGNILERFSAQQFPDLHSELNLSSLELGDSALYFCASSVQRDPLHTQYFGPGTRLTVL.